This is a list of T cell receptor beta chains from one sample in a study of blood T cell repertoires in COVID-19. The data were produced by immunoSEQ multiplex PCR, yet TCRdb's version contains in-frame clones alone and is incomplete. The sample contains about 210,000 clones, roughly 88% of which appear only once. The sequencing input was peripheral blood. The receptors here all came from a man aged 18 to 30 with active or convalescent COVID-19. Both conserved end residues are part of each CDR3. A D gene is named only where the DNA matches it firmly. Clone size is not always given. Where it is, it says once, few, many or a class for expanded clones.

CDR3aa	CDR3nt	v_gene	j_gene	d_gene	abundance
CASSIIWHPNTEAFF	TGTGCCAGTAGTATTATATGGCACCCGAACACTGAAGCTTTCTTT	TRBV19	TRBJ1-1	NA	NA
CASSQGATSGYQETQYF	TGTGCCAGCAGCCAGGGGGCGACTAGCGGGTACCAAGAGACCCAGTACTTC	TRBV4-2	TRBJ2-5	TRBD2	NA
CAISAGTLNTEAFF	TGTGCCATCAGCGCAGGGACTTTGAACACTGAAGCTTTCTTT	TRBV10-3	TRBJ1-1	NA	NA
CATSHWAQETQYF	TGTGCCACGTCGCACTGGGCGCAAGAGACCCAGTACTTC	TRBV24-1	TRBJ2-5	NA	NA
CASSLRGFLSGANVLTF	TGCGCCAGCAGCTTGAGGGGTTTTCTCTCTGGGGCCAACGTCCTGACTTTC	TRBV5-1	TRBJ2-6	NA	NA
CASSRGLSISYNEQFF	TGTGCCAGCAGTAGGGGACTCTCAATTTCCTACAATGAGCAGTTCTTC	TRBV27	TRBJ2-1	NA	NA
CASSLVPNWYEQYF	TGTGCCAGCAGTTTAGTGCCTAATTGGTACGAGCAGTACTTC	TRBV27	TRBJ2-7	NA	NA
CASSSQGANQPQHF	TGTGCCAGCAGCTCACAGGGGGCAAATCAGCCCCAGCATTTT	TRBV5-4	TRBJ1-5	TRBD1	once
CASSLTGGPNQPQHF	TGTGCCAGCAGCCTCACAGGGGGCCCCAATCAGCCCCAGCATTTT	TRBV6-5	TRBJ1-5	TRBD1	NA
CASSLAGTGAAIYGYTF	TGCGCCAGCAGCTTGGCCGGGACAGGGGCCGCGATCTATGGCTACACCTTC	TRBV5-1	TRBJ1-2	TRBD1	NA
CASSSYRGPNFSGELFF	TGTGCCAGCAGTTCATACAGGGGACCTAACTTCTCCGGGGAGCTGTTTTTT	TRBV28	TRBJ2-2	TRBD1	NA
CASSRTGGNEQYF	TGCGCCAGCAGCAGGACAGGGGGCAACGAGCAGTACTTC	TRBV5-1	TRBJ2-7	TRBD1	NA
CASSLSGEQYF	TGCGCCAGCAGCTTATCCGGGGAGCAGTACTTC	TRBV5-1	TRBJ2-7	NA	NA
CASKGGGFYGYTF	TGTGCCAGCAAGGGCGGGGGGTTTTATGGCTACACCTTC	TRBV27	TRBJ1-2	NA	NA
CASSPRREQFF	TGTGCCAGCAGCCCCCGGAGAGAGCAGTTCTTC	TRBV6-6	TRBJ2-1	NA	NA
CASSPNGDTEAFF	TGTGCCAGCTCACCGAACGGGGACACTGAAGCTTTCTTT	TRBV18	TRBJ1-1	NA	NA
CASSQVFRTGRNTGELFF	TGTGCCAGCAGCCAAGTCTTCCGAACAGGGAGGAACACCGGGGAGCTGTTTTTT	TRBV14	TRBJ2-2	NA	NA
CAVGQRSLYNEQFF	TGTGCCGTGGGACAGCGATCACTTTACAATGAGCAGTTCTTC	TRBV6-5	TRBJ2-1	TRBD1	once
CSASSTGTSQETQYF	TGCAGTGCTAGTTCGACCGGGACATCGCAAGAGACCCAGTACTTC	TRBV20-1	TRBJ2-5	NA	NA
CASSLAAGPNYGYTF	TGTGCCAGCAGCTTGGCCGCGGGACCTAACTATGGCTACACCTTC	TRBV5-5	TRBJ1-2	NA	NA
CASSLSRYRRGTEAFF	TGTGCCAGCAGTTTATCGAGATACAGGCGTGGCACTGAAGCTTTCTTT	TRBV28	TRBJ1-1	NA	NA
CASSLIFDGTEAFF	TGCGCCAGCAGCCTAATTTTTGATGGCACTGAAGCTTTCTTT	TRBV5-1	TRBJ1-1	NA	NA
CASESGGGGYTF	TGTGCCAGTGAATCGGGGGGTGGTGGCTACACCTTC	TRBV12-3/TRBV12-4	TRBJ1-2	NA	NA
CASSFQGPYEQYF	TGTGCCAGCAGCTTCCAGGGGCCTTACGAGCAGTACTTC	TRBV5-5	TRBJ2-7	NA	NA
CASRGPSDYEQYF	TGTGCCAGCAGGGGGCCCTCCGACTACGAGCAGTACTTC	TRBV2	TRBJ2-7	NA	once
CASSLAGFRSSGYTF	TGTGCCAGCAGTTTAGCAGGGTTCAGGAGTAGTGGCTACACCTTC	TRBV28	TRBJ1-2	NA	NA
CASSHPGRDGGYTF	TGTGCCAGCAGTCACCCAGGCCGAGATGGTGGCTACACCTTC	TRBV3-1/TRBV3-2	TRBJ1-2	NA	NA
CASSIPGLEAFF	TGTGCCAGTAGTATACCCGGACTCGAAGCTTTCTTT	TRBV19	TRBJ1-1	NA	NA
CASSLVLLAGGAVDEQFF	TGTGCCAGCAGCTTGGTTTTGCTAGCGGGAGGGGCCGTGGATGAGCAGTTCTTC	TRBV5-8	TRBJ2-1	TRBD2	NA
CASSIMGAGQPQHF	TGTGCCAGTAGTATAATGGGGGCCGGTCAGCCCCAGCATTTT	TRBV19	TRBJ1-5	NA	NA
CASSPVGVGSEQYF	TGTGCCAGCAGCCCCGTTGGCGTGGGGAGCGAGCAGTACTTC	TRBV13	TRBJ2-7	NA	NA
CASSPLRGTGDEKLFF	TGTGCCAGCAGCCCTCTCCGCGGGACAGGGGATGAAAAACTGTTTTTT	TRBV4-2	TRBJ1-4	TRBD1	NA
CAWGETGMNTGELFF	TGTGCCTGGGGGGAAACAGGGATGAACACCGGGGAGCTGTTTTTT	TRBV30	TRBJ2-2	NA	NA
CASSFEYAWASGRVTGQETQYF	TGTGCCAGCAGTTTTGAATATGCATGGGCTAGCGGGAGGGTAACGGGGCAAGAGACCCAGTACTTC	TRBV28	TRBJ2-5	TRBD2	NA
CASSVAGMNTEAFF	TGTGCCAGCAGCGTAGCAGGAATGAACACTGAAGCTTTCTTT	TRBV9	TRBJ1-1	NA	NA
CASSLAGTQTYTEAFF	TGTGCCAGCAGCTTGGCCGGGACACAGACTTACACTGAAGCTTTCTTT	TRBV5-5	TRBJ1-1	NA	NA
CASSRGPEGLNTEAFF	TGCGCCAGCAGCCGGGGACCGGAGGGGCTGAACACTGAAGCTTTCTTT	TRBV4-3	TRBJ1-1	NA	NA
CAISSSGNGELFF	TGTGCCATCAGTAGTTCAGGGAACGGGGAGCTGTTTTTT	TRBV10-3	TRBJ2-2	NA	NA
CASSPDWYEQYF	TGTGCCAGCAGTCCCGACTGGTACGAGCAGTACTTC	TRBV6-2/TRBV6-3	TRBJ2-7	NA	NA
CASSLRLRVEKLFF	TGTGCCAGCAGCCTCAGGCTCCGAGTTGAAAAACTGTTTTTT	TRBV3-1/TRBV3-2	TRBJ1-4	NA	NA
CASSEYIGGNTDTQYF	TGCGCCAGCAGTGAGTATATTGGCGGAAACACAGATACGCAGTATTTT	TRBV10-1	TRBJ2-3	NA	NA
CASSQETSGRAGELFF	TGTGCCAGCAGCCAAGAGACTAGCGGGAGGGCCGGGGAGCTGTTTTTT	TRBV3-1/TRBV3-2	TRBJ2-2	TRBD2	NA
CATSRVAGNQSQHF	TGTGCCACCAGCAGAGTGGCGGGGAATCAGTCCCAGCATTTT	TRBV15	TRBJ1-5	NA	NA
CASSEAVVGRALDTQYF	TGTGCCAGCAGCGAGGCCGTGGTAGGGAGGGCCCTAGATACGCAGTATTTT	TRBV11-2	TRBJ2-3	TRBD2	NA
CASATSSYEQYF	TGTGCCAGCGCTACCTCTAGCTACGAGCAGTACTTC	TRBV27	TRBJ2-7	NA	NA
CASRGGSTEAFF	TGTGCCAGCAGGGGAGGGAGCACTGAAGCTTTCTTT	TRBV12-3/TRBV12-4	TRBJ1-1	NA	NA
CASSAALPAGTEAFF	TGTGCCAGCAGCGCCGCCTTACCTGCGGGCACTGAAGCTTTCTTT	TRBV9	TRBJ1-1	NA	NA
CASSGGQGPYEQYF	TGCGCCAGCAGTGGGGGACAGGGGCCCTACGAGCAGTACTTC	TRBV10-1	TRBJ2-7	TRBD1	NA
CASSHRYSHEQYF	TGTGCCAGCAGCCACAGATACAGTCACGAGCAGTACTTC	TRBV3-1/TRBV3-2	TRBJ2-7	NA	NA
CASSFGTGGSYEQYF	TGTGCCAGCAGCTTTGGGACAGGGGGTTCCTACGAGCAGTACTTC	TRBV5-4	TRBJ2-7	TRBD1	NA
CASSGSGFPTNEKLFF	TGTGCCAGCAGCGGATCAGGGTTTCCAACTAATGAAAAACTGTTTTTT	TRBV11-2	TRBJ1-4	NA	NA
CASSPGGGGFYEQYF	TGTGCCAGCAGCCCCGGCGGGGGGGGTTTCTACGAGCAGTACTTC	TRBV7-8	TRBJ2-7	TRBD2	NA
CASSLIGATSGRWYEQYF	TGTGCCAGCAGCTTAATCGGGGCTACTAGCGGGAGATGGTACGAGCAGTACTTC	TRBV7-6	TRBJ2-7	TRBD2	few
CASSHQETQYF	TGTGCCAGCAGCCATCAAGAGACCCAGTACTTC	TRBV6-6	TRBJ2-5	NA	NA